This record covers a single T cell receptor beta chain. Antigen unknown. The CDR3 totals 14 residues. Trimming left V 0 bases short and J 0 bases short, with 5 bases between. Germline V lookup: CDR1 SGHRS, CDR2 YFSETQ. Researchers ran the PCR with 60 Vbeta and 13 Jbeta primers. Generated by immunoSEQ multiplex PCR, the TCRdb table keeps only in-frame clones and is missing some. The data hold 150,000 to 200,000 clones, with approximately 80% observed a single time. The sample comes from a study of cytomegalovirus exposure and HLA in healthy donors. Study-level background: Earlier findings included nearly 120 million unique TCR beta sequences obtained from around 180 million T cells.

The study's findings and limits: A later analysis found that most CMV-associated TCR beta chains appeared HLA-restricted. Accurate prediction of HLA-A and HLA-B alleles (for most subjects) was reportedly achieved from TCR beta sequences.

Healthy individuals who donated bone marrow served as the donors. The chain combines TRBV5-1 with TRBJ2-3; D is undetermined. This clonotype was sampled from a man aged 55 to 70 in good health and CMV-seronegative. Sequencing was performed on PBMCs. Here the CDR3 DNA reads TGCGCCAGCAGCTTGGAGAGCAGCACAGATACGCAGTATTTT. Translating gives CASSLESSTDTQYF.